The present T cell receptor (beta chain) was sequenced within a study of healthy donors' naive CD4 and CD8 T cells. Findings and caveats of the study: CDR3 charge plus V and J genes appeared to account for roughly 13% of CD4/CD8 variance.

Starting from approximately 500 ng of total RNA, TCR libraries were made with linear amplification. TCRdb used MiXCR to reprocess the reads, holding one entry per CDR3 protein. The profile covers roughly 200,000 distinct CDR3 sequences, with 74% appearing a single time and about 2.3% taken by the ten largest. Naive T cells were sorted: CD4+CD8-CD45RO-CD45RA+ for CD4+, CD8+CD4-CD45RA+CD27bright for CD8+. Notes on this clonotype: As yet, its antigen is unknown.

With V trimmed by 3 bases and J by 3 bases, 9 bases remained unmatched. Germline loops: CDR1 DFQATT, CDR2 SNEGSKA (reference sequence). The CDR3 runs 15 residues. Material: naive CD4+ and CD8+ T cells sorted from blood, pooled from several donors. The TCR comes from a pool of human donors in good health; the sample pools cells from several healthy donors. This chain uses TRBV20-1 with TRBJ2-5; 8 bases fit TRBD2. The CDR3 coding sequence is TGCAGTGCTAGCGCTTTCGGGCGGGAGGAAGAGACCCAGTACTTC. It yields the protein CSASAFGREEETQYF.